This is a list of T cell receptor beta chains from one sample in a study of lymphopenia after photon versus proton radiotherapy. Sequencing was performed with immunoSEQ multiplex PCR; in TCRdb, only in-frame clones are kept and a portion is missing. Of 60,000 or so clones in the sample, around 90% are singletons; the top ten hold 9.5% to 15%. This material consisted of peripheral blood, taken from a patient treated with proton-based radiotherapy. Receptor source: a man of 80 years or more with esophageal cancer. The conserved cysteine and the conserved F or W are not part of the CDR3 here. Each record gives: V gene, D gene, J gene, CDR3 protein. A D gene is named only where the DNA matches it firmly.

V gene: TRBV21-1
D gene: NA
J gene: TRBJ2-7
CDR3 protein: ASSKGRRIMNPYEQY

V gene: TRBV7-2
D gene: NA
J gene: TRBJ1-3
CDR3 protein: ATSARPGNTIY

V gene: TRBV9
D gene: NA
J gene: TRBJ1-4
CDR3 protein: ASSVGQVEDEKLF

V gene: TRBV21-1
D gene: NA
J gene: TRBJ1-1
CDR3 protein: ASSKNRVVRCIEAF

V gene: TRBV2
D gene: TRBD2
J gene: TRBJ2-2
CDR3 protein: ASSESGTSPAGELF

V gene: TRBV4-3
D gene: TRBD1
J gene: TRBJ2-7
CDR3 protein: ASSFSGTGERYEQY

V gene: TRBV29-1
D gene: NA
J gene: TRBJ1-2
CDR3 protein: SVVEATGREGGYT

V gene: TRBV15
D gene: NA
J gene: TRBJ1-2
CDR3 protein: ATSRGSSNGYT

V gene: TRBV5-1
D gene: NA
J gene: TRBJ2-7
CDR3 protein: ASSDSGTATYEQY

V gene: TRBV4-2
D gene: TRBD1
J gene: TRBJ1-1
CDR3 protein: ASSQVGQGNTEAF

V gene: TRBV15
D gene: NA
J gene: TRBJ2-7
CDR3 protein: ATSRAGWRARGDEQY

V gene: TRBV18
D gene: TRBD1
J gene: TRBJ2-3
CDR3 protein: ASSRAGGDTQY

V gene: TRBV19
D gene: NA
J gene: TRBJ1-3
CDR3 protein: ASSPGPVDHSGNTIY

V gene: TRBV7-2
D gene: TRBD1
J gene: TRBJ2-2
CDR3 protein: AEGQVNTGELF

V gene: TRBV5-1
D gene: NA
J gene: TRBJ2-7
CDR3 protein: ASSLQGSYEQY

V gene: TRBV7-2
D gene: TRBD1
J gene: TRBJ2-7
CDR3 protein: ASSLGQGREQY

V gene: TRBV4-3
D gene: NA
J gene: TRBJ2-1
CDR3 protein: ASSQGGDYNEQF

V gene: TRBV7-9
D gene: NA
J gene: TRBJ1-1
CDR3 protein: ASSLVWAIGTEAF

V gene: TRBV7-2
D gene: TRBD1
J gene: TRBJ2-6
CDR3 protein: ASSLVAGGNSGANVLT

V gene: TRBV30
D gene: TRBD1
J gene: TRBJ1-2
CDR3 protein: AWSGQGFGYT

V gene: TRBV5-8
D gene: NA
J gene: TRBJ2-5
CDR3 protein: ASSLRETQY

V gene: TRBV4-1
D gene: TRBD1
J gene: TRBJ2-7
CDR3 protein: ASSRSDRAVYEQY

V gene: TRBV11-2
D gene: TRBD2
J gene: TRBJ2-1
CDR3 protein: ASRATSGSIDEQF

V gene: TRBV7-2
D gene: TRBD2
J gene: TRBJ2-2
CDR3 protein: ASSFLAGGNTGELF

V gene: TRBV12-5
D gene: NA
J gene: TRBJ2-3
CDR3 protein: ASGLGTVTDTQY

V gene: TRBV5-8
D gene: NA
J gene: TRBJ1-2
CDR3 protein: ASSEDNYGYT

V gene: TRBV7-2
D gene: NA
J gene: TRBJ1-3
CDR3 protein: ASSPLGNSGNTIY

V gene: TRBV5-1
D gene: NA
J gene: TRBJ2-1
CDR3 protein: ASSFDSYNEQF

V gene: TRBV5-1
D gene: NA
J gene: TRBJ1-1
CDR3 protein: ASSLDRMLNTEAF

V gene: TRBV4-3
D gene: NA
J gene: TRBJ2-7
CDR3 protein: ASSQVDRYYEQY

V gene: TRBV30
D gene: TRBD1
J gene: TRBJ1-5
CDR3 protein: AWAPGTGFGQPQH

V gene: TRBV7-9
D gene: TRBD2
J gene: TRBJ2-2
CDR3 protein: AMTAGEGGELF

V gene: TRBV5-4
D gene: NA
J gene: TRBJ1-2
CDR3 protein: ASSQGSRYSYGYT

V gene: TRBV7-2
D gene: NA
J gene: TRBJ1-1
CDR3 protein: ASSHGTLNTEAF

V gene: TRBV19
D gene: NA
J gene: NA
CDR3 protein: ASSLRGYEQY

V gene: TRBV2
D gene: TRBD2
J gene: TRBJ2-7
CDR3 protein: ASTGRANYEQY

V gene: TRBV21-1
D gene: NA
J gene: TRBJ1-5
CDR3 protein: ASSKEARGLLQPQH

V gene: TRBV5-1
D gene: NA
J gene: TRBJ1-2
CDR3 protein: ASSEDGYGYT

V gene: TRBV19
D gene: TRBD2
J gene: TRBJ2-2
CDR3 protein: ASSKGPAGSTAGELF

V gene: TRBV4-1
D gene: NA
J gene: TRBJ2-1
CDR3 protein: ASSQDGSSYNEQF

V gene: TRBV7-9
D gene: NA
J gene: TRBJ2-1
CDR3 protein: ASSLGQRTNEQF

V gene: TRBV7-2
D gene: TRBD1
J gene: TRBJ1-6
CDR3 protein: ASSWGQYNSPLH

V gene: TRBV11-2
D gene: NA
J gene: TRBJ1-1
CDR3 protein: ASSPSLGLALEAF

V gene: TRBV7-2
D gene: TRBD1
J gene: TRBJ1-5
CDR3 protein: ASSSPEGQGAIRH

V gene: TRBV13
D gene: NA
J gene: TRBJ2-2
CDR3 protein: ASSSSGRNTGELF

V gene: TRBV7-3
D gene: TRBD2
J gene: TRBJ2-1
CDR3 protein: ASSPQRGSYNEQF

V gene: TRBV7-2
D gene: NA
J gene: TRBJ1-1
CDR3 protein: ASSVLADSGTEAF

V gene: TRBV4-2
D gene: TRBD1
J gene: TRBJ1-1
CDR3 protein: ASSRGQGDGAF

V gene: TRBV7-2
D gene: NA
J gene: TRBJ2-7
CDR3 protein: ASSLGPHSVGHEQY

V gene: TRBV5-1
D gene: TRBD1
J gene: TRBJ1-5
CDR3 protein: ASSLGGSTGVGQPQH

V gene: TRBV30
D gene: NA
J gene: TRBJ2-3
CDR3 protein: AWSGPGAAGGTDTQY

V gene: TRBV7-6
D gene: NA
J gene: TRBJ2-3
CDR3 protein: ASSPVGATQY

V gene: TRBV6-1
D gene: NA
J gene: TRBJ1-1
CDR3 protein: AIQDGRGLWTEAF

V gene: TRBV7-9
D gene: NA
J gene: TRBJ2-4
CDR3 protein: ASSSPSSRGLDIQY

V gene: TRBV4-3
D gene: TRBD1
J gene: TRBJ1-1
CDR3 protein: ASSHGTVNTEAF

V gene: TRBV19
D gene: NA
J gene: TRBJ2-7
CDR3 protein: ASSRQGRSYEQY

V gene: TRBV7-2
D gene: TRBD1
J gene: TRBJ2-5
CDR3 protein: ASSPRTGQETQY